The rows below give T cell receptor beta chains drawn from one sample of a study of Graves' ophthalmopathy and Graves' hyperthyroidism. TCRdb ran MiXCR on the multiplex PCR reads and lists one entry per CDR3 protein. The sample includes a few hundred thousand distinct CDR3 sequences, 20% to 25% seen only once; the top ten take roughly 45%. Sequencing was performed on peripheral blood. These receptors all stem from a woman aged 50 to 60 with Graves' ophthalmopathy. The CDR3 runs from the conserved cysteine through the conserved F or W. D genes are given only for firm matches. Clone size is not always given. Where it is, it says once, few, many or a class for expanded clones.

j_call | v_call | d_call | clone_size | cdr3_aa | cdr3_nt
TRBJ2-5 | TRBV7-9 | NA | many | CASSSSGGRGEADQYF | TGTGCCAGCAGCTCCTCCGGAGGGCGGGGAGAGGCCGACCAGTACTTC
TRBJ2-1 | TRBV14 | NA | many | CASSHGVWRANDNEQFF | TGTGCCAGCAGCCATGGGGTGTGGAGGGCCAATGACAATGAGCAGTTCTTC
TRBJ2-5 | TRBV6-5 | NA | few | CASSSPPWTDPYQETQYF | TGTGCCAGCAGTTCTCCCCCGTGGACAGACCCGTACCAAGAGACCCAGTACTTC
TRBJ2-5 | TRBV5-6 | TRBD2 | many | CASSLAWTRETQYF | TGTGCCAGCAGCTTGGCGTGGACTAGGGAGACCCAGTACTTC
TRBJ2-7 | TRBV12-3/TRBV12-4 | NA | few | CASSFQVANEQYF | TGTGCCAGCAGTTTTCAGGTGGCAAACGAGCAGTACTTC
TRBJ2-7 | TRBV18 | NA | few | CASSPPSLGEQYF | TGTGCCAGCTCACCACCGAGCCTCGGCGAGCAGTACTTC
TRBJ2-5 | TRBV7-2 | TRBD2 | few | CASSFRTSGIRETQYF | TGTGCCAGCAGCTTTAGGACTAGCGGGATACGAGAGACCCAGTACTTC
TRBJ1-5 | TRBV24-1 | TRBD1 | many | CATRGQDHQPQHF | TGTGCCACCAGGGGACAGGACCATCAGCCCCAGCATTTT
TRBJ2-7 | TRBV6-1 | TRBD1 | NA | CASNTGQGYEQYF | TGTGCCAGCAATACGGGACAGGGTTACGAGCAGTACTTC
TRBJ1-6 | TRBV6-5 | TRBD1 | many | CASTLMTGNNSPLHF | TGTGCCAGCACCCTGATGACAGGGAATAATTCACCCCTCCACTTT
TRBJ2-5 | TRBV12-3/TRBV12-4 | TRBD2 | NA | CASSLTGLAGGETQYF | TGTGCCAGCAGTTTAACGGGGCTAGCGGGAGGAGAGACCCAGTACTTC
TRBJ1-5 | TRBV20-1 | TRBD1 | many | CSASRDRGLQPQHF | TGCAGTGCTAGCCGGGACAGGGGGCTTCAGCCCCAGCATTTT
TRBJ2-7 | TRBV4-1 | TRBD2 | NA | CASSQEQGAGTSGSIPYYEQYF | TGCGCCAGCAGCCAAGAACAGGGCGCCGGGACTAGCGGGAGTATCCCCTACTACGAGCAGTACTTC
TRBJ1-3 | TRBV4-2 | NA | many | CASSQDTKGTIYF | TGTGCCAGCAGCCAAGATACGAAAGGAACCATATATTTT
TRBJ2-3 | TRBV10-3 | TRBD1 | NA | CAISEWTGSTDTQYF | TGTGCCATCAGTGAGTGGACAGGGAGCACAGATACGCAGTATTTT
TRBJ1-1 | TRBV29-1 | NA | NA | CSVGTESTEAFF | TGCAGCGTTGGGACAGAATCCACTGAAGCTTTCTTT
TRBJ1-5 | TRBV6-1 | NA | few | CASRFGGNQPQHF | TGTGCCAGCAGGTTCGGGGGCAATCAGCCCCAGCATTTT
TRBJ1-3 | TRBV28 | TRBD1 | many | CASSPGTGIYSGNTIYF | TGTGCCAGCAGTCCGGGGACAGGGATCTACTCTGGAAACACCATATATTTT
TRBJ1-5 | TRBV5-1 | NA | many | CASSLASGDNQPQHF | TGCGCCAGCAGCTTGGCCTCGGGGGACAATCAGCCCCAGCATTTT
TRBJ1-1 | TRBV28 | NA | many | CASRLGQRGTEAFF | TGTGCCAGCAGGCTCGGACAGAGGGGAACTGAAGCTTTCTTT
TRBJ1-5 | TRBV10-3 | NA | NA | CAISEVRGYQPQHF | TGTGCCATCAGTGAGGTCAGGGGCTATCAGCCCCAGCATTTT
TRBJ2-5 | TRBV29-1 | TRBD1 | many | CSFHRGETQYF | TGCAGCTTCCACAGGGGAGAGACCCAGTACTTC
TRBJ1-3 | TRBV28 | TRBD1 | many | CASTLQGSGNTIYF | TGTGCCAGCACTCTACAGGGGTCTGGAAACACCATATATTTT
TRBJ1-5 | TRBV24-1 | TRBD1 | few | CATSDGTGGWQPQHF | TGTGCCACCAGTGATGGGACAGGGGGCTGGCAGCCCCAGCATTTT
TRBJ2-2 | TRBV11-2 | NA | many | CASSLGSRPGELFF | TGTGCCAGCAGCTTAGGCAGCCGACCCGGGGAGCTGTTTTTT
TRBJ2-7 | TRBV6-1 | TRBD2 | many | CASSDSGVSPFYEQYF | TGTGCCAGCAGTGATAGCGGGGTTTCCCCCTTCTACGAGCAGTACTTC
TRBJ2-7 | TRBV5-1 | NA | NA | CASSLSGKATYEQYF | TGCGCCAGCAGCTTGAGCGGCAAGGCCACCTACGAGCAGTACTTC
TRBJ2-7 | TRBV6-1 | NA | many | CASESLGEQYF | TGTGCCAGCGAATCACTGGGGGAGCAGTACTTC
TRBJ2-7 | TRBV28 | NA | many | CASSFPTIYEQYF | TGTGCCAGCAGTTTTCCTACTATCTACGAGCAGTACTTC
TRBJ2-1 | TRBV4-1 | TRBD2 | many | CASSRQLAGGNEQFF | TGCGCCAGCAGCCGACAACTAGCGGGAGGTAATGAGCAGTTCTTC
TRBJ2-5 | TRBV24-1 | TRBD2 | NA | CATSESSGRAAETQYF | TGTGCCACCAGTGAATCGAGCGGGAGGGCCGCCGAGACCCAGTACTTC
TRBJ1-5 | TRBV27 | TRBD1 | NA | CASSNNRGSNQPQHF | TGTGCCAGCAGTAATAACAGGGGAAGCAATCAGCCCCAGCATTTT
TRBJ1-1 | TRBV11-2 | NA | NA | CASSLDRGGRTVTEAFF | TGTGCCAGCAGCTTAGATCGGGGAGGGCGTACTGTTACTGAAGCTTTCTTT
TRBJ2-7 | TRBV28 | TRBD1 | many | CASSPQSRGTYEQYF | TGTGCCAGCAGTCCCCAAAGCAGGGGGACCTACGAGCAGTACTTC
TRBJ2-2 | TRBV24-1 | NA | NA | CAISQYGELCF | TGTGCCATCAGTCAATACGGGGAGCTGTGTTTT
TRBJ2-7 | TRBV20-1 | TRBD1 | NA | CSARDGTDYEQYF | TGCAGTGCTAGAGATGGGACAGACTACGAGCAGTACTTC
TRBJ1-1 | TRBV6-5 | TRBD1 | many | CASRTGTGHTEAFF | TGTGCCAGCAGAACCGGGACAGGGCACACTGAAGCTTTCTTT
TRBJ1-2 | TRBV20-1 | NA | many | CTTEANYGYTF | TGCACTACCGAAGCTAACTATGGCTACACCTTC
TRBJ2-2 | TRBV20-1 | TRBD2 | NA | CSAASGDTGELFF | TGCAGTGCCGCTAGCGGCGACACCGGGGAGCTGTTTTTT
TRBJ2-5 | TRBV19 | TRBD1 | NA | CASSVQGARREAQYF | TGTGCCAGTAGTGTACAGGGGGCTCGCAGAGAGGCCCAGTACTTC
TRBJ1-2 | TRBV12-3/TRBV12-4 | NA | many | CASSLGGRGGYTF | TGTGCCAGCAGTTTGGGGGGGCGGGGAGGCTACACCTTC
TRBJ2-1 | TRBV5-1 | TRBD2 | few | CASSSLAGGYNEQFF | TGCGCCAGCAGCTCATTAGCGGGAGGCTACAATGAGCAGTTCTTC
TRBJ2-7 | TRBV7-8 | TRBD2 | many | CASSPQTSWSGEQYF | TGTGCCAGCAGCCCCCAGACTAGCTGGTCGGGCGAGCAGTACTTC
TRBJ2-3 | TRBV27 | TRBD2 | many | CASSLVREVPDTQYF | TGTGCCAGCAGTTTAGTCCGGGAGGTGCCAGATACGCAGTATTTT
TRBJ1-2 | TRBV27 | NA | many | CASSMSGNYGYTF | TGTGCCAGCAGTATGTCGGGGAACTATGGCTACACCTTC
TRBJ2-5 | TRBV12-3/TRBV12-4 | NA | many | CASSFSEKTQYF | TGTGCCAGCAGTTTCTCTGAGAAGACCCAGTACTTC
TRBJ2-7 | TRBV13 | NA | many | CAGLGGQLITSYEQYF | TGTGCCGGCCTCGGCGGGCAGCTGATTACCTCCTACGAGCAGTACTTC
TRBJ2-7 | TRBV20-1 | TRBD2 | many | CSGGLAGTYEQYF | TGCAGTGGCGGACTAGCGGGAACCTACGAGCAGTACTTC
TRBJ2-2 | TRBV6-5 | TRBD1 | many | CASSHTDRAGTGELFF | TGTGCCAGCAGTCACACGGACAGGGCGGGCACCGGGGAGCTGTTTTTT
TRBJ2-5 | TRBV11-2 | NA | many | CASSPRTKETQYF | TGTGCCAGCAGCCCGCGGACAAAAGAGACCCAGTACTTC